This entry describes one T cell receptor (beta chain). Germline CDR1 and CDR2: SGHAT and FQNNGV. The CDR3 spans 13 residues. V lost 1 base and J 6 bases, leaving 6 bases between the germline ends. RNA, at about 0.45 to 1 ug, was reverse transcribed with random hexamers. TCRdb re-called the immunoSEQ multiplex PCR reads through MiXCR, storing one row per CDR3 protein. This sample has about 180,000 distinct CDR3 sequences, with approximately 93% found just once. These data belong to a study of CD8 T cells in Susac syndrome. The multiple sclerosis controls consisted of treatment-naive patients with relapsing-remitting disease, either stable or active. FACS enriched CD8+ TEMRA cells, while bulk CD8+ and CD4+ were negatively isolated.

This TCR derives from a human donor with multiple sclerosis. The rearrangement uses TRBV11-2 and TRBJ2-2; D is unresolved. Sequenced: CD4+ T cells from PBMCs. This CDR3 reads CASSLADSGELFF. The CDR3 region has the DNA TGTGCCAGCAGCTTAGCAGATTCCGGGGAGCTGTTTTTT.